These T cell receptor beta chains were read from a single sample in a study of T cells after yellow fever vaccination. TCRdb redid the calling of the 5' RACE reads with MiXCR, one entry per CDR3 protein. The sample records about 300,000 distinct CDR3 sequences, approximately 8% being singletons. This specimen was CD4+ T cells sorted from PBMCs, taken 5 days after the yellow fever booster vaccination. The receptors originated from a man aged 18-30 years who received the YFV17D yellow fever vaccine. Each CDR3 is given with its conserved first and last residue. Each record gives: V gene, clone size, J gene, D gene, CDR3 DNA, CDR3 protein. The D gene is left open where the match is weak. For some rows the clone size is stated as once, few or many, or as a class when expanded; others skip it.

TRBV5-1	.	TRBJ2-3	.	TGCGCCAGCAGCTTGGAAAGGTCCTCAGCCACAGATACGCAGTATTTT	CASSLERSSATDTQYF
TRBV9	many	TRBJ2-1	TRBD2	TGTGCCAGCAGCGTAATGACTAGCGGGGCCATTAATGAGCAGTTCTTC	CASSVMTSGAINEQFF
TRBV4-1	.	TRBJ2-2	TRBD2	TGCGCCAGCAGCCAAGAGGCTAGCGGGGATATGAACACCGGGGAGCTGTTTTTT	CASSQEASGDMNTGELFF
TRBV7-2	.	TRBJ1-1	.	TGTGCCAGCAGCTTCAGGCAGGGAGGCACTGAAGCTTTCTTT	CASSFRQGGTEAFF
TRBV6-1	few	TRBJ1-2	.	TGTGCCAGCAGTGAAGGGGGCAACAACTATGGCTACACCTTC	CASSEGGNNYGYTF
TRBV2	few	TRBJ2-7	.	TGTGCCAGCACATATAGGAGCTCCTACGAGCAGTACTTC	CASTYRSSYEQYF
TRBV5-1	many	TRBJ2-1	.	TGCGCCAGCAGCTTGGATGGTAGGGTTTCGGGAAATGAGCAGTTCTTC	CASSLDGRVSGNEQFF
TRBV12-3/TRBV12-4	few	TRBJ1-1	.	TGTGCCAGCAGTTTAGGGGGGGTCGGGATGAACACTGAAGCTTTCTTT	CASSLGGVGMNTEAFF
TRBV15	many	TRBJ2-3	TRBD1	TGTGCCACCAGCATACAGGGGAGCCCCACAGATACGCAGTATTTT	CATSIQGSPTDTQYF
TRBV2	.	TRBJ2-7	.	TGTGCCAGCAGTGATCGCGGGATTTACGAGCAGTACTTC	CASSDRGIYEQYF
TRBV25-1	.	TRBJ1-2	TRBD1	TGTGCCAGCAGTGCTCCAGGGGGCTCTCGGGGCTATGGCTACACCTTC	CASSAPGGSRGYGYTF
TRBV30	.	TRBJ2-7	.	TGTGCCTGGAGTCGGGGTACGAGTTACGAGCAGTACTTC	CAWSRGTSYEQYF
TRBV10-3	.	TRBJ2-3	TRBD2	TGTGCCATCAGTACCGGGACTAGCGTAGATACGCAGTATTTT	CAISTGTSVDTQYF
TRBV6-5	few	TRBJ1-5	.	TGTGCCAGCAGTTCATCCCCGGGGGGGGGGAATCAGCCCCAGCATTTT	CASSSSPGGGNQPQHF
TRBV12-3/TRBV12-4	.	TRBJ1-5	.	TGTGCCAGCAGCCCGGACCAGTCCAATCAGCCCCAGCATTTT	CASSPDQSNQPQHF
TRBV5-1	many	TRBJ1-1	.	TGCGCCAGCAGCTTGCGGTCGGGGGCGAACACTGAAGCTTTCTTT	CASSLRSGANTEAFF
TRBV29-1	many	TRBJ2-3	.	TGCAGCCCCCTGAATGGGGGTACGCAGTATTTT	CSPLNGGTQYF
TRBV5-1	.	TRBJ1-2	.	TGCGCCAGCAGCTTGGCGACAGCTCATTATGGCTACACCTTC	CASSLATAHYGYTF
TRBV6-2/TRBV6-3	few	TRBJ2-4	.	TGTGCCAGCAGCAAGAGGACCGACCTCAGGGAAAACATTCAGTACTTC	CASSKRTDLRENIQYF
TRBV10-3	.	TRBJ1-1	.	TGTGCCATCATGGGCAGGCGAAGGGGGACTGAAGCTTTCTTT	CAIMGRRRGTEAFF
TRBV14	.	TRBJ1-6	.	TGTGCCAGCAGCCTACTGCCTCGGACAGCGAATTCACCCCTCCACTTT	CASSLLPRTANSPLHF
TRBV4-1	few	TRBJ2-2	TRBD1	TGCGCCAGCAGCCCGGACAGGGGGTCACGGACCGGGGAGCTGTTTTTT	CASSPDRGSRTGELFF
TRBV18	many	TRBJ1-1	.	TGTGCCAGCTCACCAGACATGAACACTGAAGCTTTCTTT	CASSPDMNTEAFF
TRBV9	.	TRBJ2-1	TRBD2	TGTGCCAGCAGCGATAGCGGGGGGGCCGGGAATGAGCAGTTCTTC	CASSDSGGAGNEQFF
TRBV24-1	few	TRBJ2-1	.	TGTGCCACCAGTGATACCAGGGTTGGGAATGAGCAGTTCTTC	CATSDTRVGNEQFF
TRBV3-1	.	TRBJ2-7	.	TGTGCCAGCAGCTACCAGGGAATCCGGAACGAGCAGTACTTC	CASSYQGIRNEQYF
TRBV3-1	.	TRBJ2-2	TRBD2	TGTGCCAGCAGCCAGCCCACGGGGAGGGGCCCCACCGGGGAGCTGTTTTTT	CASSQPTGRGPTGELFF
TRBV12-5	.	TRBJ2-5	.	TGTGCTAGTGGTTCGATGGGCACCGGGACCCAGTACTTC	CASGSMGTGTQYF
TRBV2	.	TRBJ2-3	TRBD2	TGTGCCAGCACCACTAGCGGGGGTTCAGATACGCAGTATTTT	CASTTSGGSDTQYF
TRBV3-1	.	TRBJ1-4	.	TGTGCCAGCAGCCTCGGGACATATAACGAAAAACTGTTTTTT	CASSLGTYNEKLFF